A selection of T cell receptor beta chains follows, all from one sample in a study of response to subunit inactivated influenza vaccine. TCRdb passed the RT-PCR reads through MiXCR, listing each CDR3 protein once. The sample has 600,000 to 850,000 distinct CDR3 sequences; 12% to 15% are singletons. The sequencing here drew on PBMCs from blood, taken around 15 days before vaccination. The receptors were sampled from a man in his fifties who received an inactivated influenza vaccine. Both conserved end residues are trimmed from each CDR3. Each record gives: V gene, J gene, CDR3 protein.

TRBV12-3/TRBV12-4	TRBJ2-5	ASSLFGRGQETQY
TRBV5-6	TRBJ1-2	ASSLAASNYGYT
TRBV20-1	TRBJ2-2	SARTSGATGELF
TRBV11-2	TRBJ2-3	ASSHRGLGMHTQY
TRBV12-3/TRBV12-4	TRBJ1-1	ASSLEGLNTEAF
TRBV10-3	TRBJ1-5	AIRDSRNNQPQH
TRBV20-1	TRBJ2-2	SASGTVNTGELF
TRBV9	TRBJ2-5	ASSVVPGRGETQY
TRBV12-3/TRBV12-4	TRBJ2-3	ASSLAGGGDTQY
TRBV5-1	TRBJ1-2	ASSWDISRVGYT
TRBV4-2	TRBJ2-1	ASSQDLRRYNEQF
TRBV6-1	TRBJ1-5	ASSPNSPPGNQPQH
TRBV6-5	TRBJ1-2	ASSYLKAGEGYT
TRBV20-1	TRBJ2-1	SALTTPVNEQF
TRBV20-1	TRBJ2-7	SARPPGQGSDEQY
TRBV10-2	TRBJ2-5	ASSDWLAGQETQY
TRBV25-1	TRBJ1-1	ASSESGQGKNTEAF
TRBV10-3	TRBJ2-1	AISLRGDEQF
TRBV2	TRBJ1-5	ASSRDTGSNQPQH
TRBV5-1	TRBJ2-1	ASSALGPTNEQF
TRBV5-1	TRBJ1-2	ASRPLHGDIIYGYT
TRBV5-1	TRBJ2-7	ASSYRGAIYEQY
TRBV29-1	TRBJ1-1	SVAVSTEAF
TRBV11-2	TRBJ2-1	ASSFRGNERYEQF
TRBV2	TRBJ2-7	ASGTDPTYEQY
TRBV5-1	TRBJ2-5	ASAFVAGGSSQETQY
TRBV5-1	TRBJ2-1	ASSLGRGSNEQF
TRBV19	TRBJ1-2	ASFGRLLYGYT
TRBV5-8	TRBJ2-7	ASSLHQGYEQY
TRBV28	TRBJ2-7	ASSPVSRAYEQY
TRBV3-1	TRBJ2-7	ASSQEGLHLEQY